The clone carrying this T cell receptor beta chain was detected a few times. Its antigen is unknown. Alongside a J-beta primer mix, a sample-barcoded 5' primer served in a second PCR lasting about 7 to 11 cycles. From the 5' RACE reads, TCRdb called clonotypes with MiXCR, one entry per CDR3 protein. The repertoire consists of about 1,500,000 distinct CDR3 sequences, with around 42% occurring once and the leading ten covering 7.9%. The data were taken from a study of blood T cells in healthy people across ages. Findings and limits, study-wide: PBMC samples, being unsorted, prevented any conclusive comparison of naive and antigen-experienced cells. It was the long-lived donors that had more naive CD4+ cells and higher diversity than aged donors. Among T cells, TCR beta diversity per million cells dropped roughly linearly as age rose.

The CDR3 consists of 14 residues. Trimming removed 5 bases at V and 5 bases at J, with 15 bases between. The sequencing input was blood. The clonotype was recovered from a woman aged 18-29 years in good health. The chain carries TRBV12-3 or TRBV12-4 and TRBJ2-5, with a possible D match to TRBD1 (6 bases). The CDR3 region is CASSLGDQGETQYF. DNA of the CDR3: TGTGCCAGCAGTCTTGGGGACCAGGGGGAGACCCAGTACTTC.